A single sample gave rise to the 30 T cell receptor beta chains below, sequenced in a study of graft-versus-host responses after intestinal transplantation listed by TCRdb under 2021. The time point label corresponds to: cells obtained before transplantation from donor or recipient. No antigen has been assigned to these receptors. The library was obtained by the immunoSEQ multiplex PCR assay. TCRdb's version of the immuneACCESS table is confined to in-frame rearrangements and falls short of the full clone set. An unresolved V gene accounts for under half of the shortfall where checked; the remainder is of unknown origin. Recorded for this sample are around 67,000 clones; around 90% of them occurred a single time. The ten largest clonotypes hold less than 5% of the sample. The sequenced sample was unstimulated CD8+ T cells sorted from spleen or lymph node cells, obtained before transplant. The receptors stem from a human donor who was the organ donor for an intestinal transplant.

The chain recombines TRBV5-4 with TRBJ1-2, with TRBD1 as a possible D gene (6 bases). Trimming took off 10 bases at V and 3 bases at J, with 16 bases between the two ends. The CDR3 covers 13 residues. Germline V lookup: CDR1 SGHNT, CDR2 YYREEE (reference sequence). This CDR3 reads CAGSDSEYYGYTF. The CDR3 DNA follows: TGTGCCGGCTCGGACAGTGAGTACTATGGCTACACCTTC.

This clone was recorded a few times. The CDR3 DNA reads TGTGCCAGCGGCCTTAGTACGGGCAAAAACATTCAGTACTTC. Translation: CASGLSTGKNIQYF. J is TRBJ2-4 and V is TRBV5-4; the D is unclear. CDR3 size: 14 residues. The germline V gene has CDR1 SGHNT and CDR2 YYREEE (reference sequence). V lost 7 bases and J lost 3, with 14 bases in between.

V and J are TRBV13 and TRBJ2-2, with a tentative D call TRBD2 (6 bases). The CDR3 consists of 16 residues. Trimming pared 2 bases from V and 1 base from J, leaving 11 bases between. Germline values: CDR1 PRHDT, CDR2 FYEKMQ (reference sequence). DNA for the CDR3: TGTGCCAGCAGCTTACCCCCCGGGGGGAACACCGGGGAGCTGTTTTTT. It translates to CASSLPPGGNTGELFF.

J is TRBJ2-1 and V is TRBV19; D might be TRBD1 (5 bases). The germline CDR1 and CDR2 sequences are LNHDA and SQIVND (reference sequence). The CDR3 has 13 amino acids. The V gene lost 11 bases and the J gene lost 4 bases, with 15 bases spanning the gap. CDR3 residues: CAAISQAYNEQFF. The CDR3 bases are TGTGCCGCAATTTCACAGGCTTACAATGAGCAGTTCTTC.

CDR3 sequence reads: CASVNPGDPQETQYF. CDR3 DNA: TGTGCCAGCGTCAACCCAGGGGACCCACAAGAGACCCAGTACTTC. The J gene is TRBJ2-5, the V gene TRBV2; D may be TRBD1 (6 bases). CDR3 length equals 15 residues. The V gene's germline CDR1 is SNHLY and CDR2 FYNNEI. With 8 bases removed from V and 2 bases from J, the gap between germline ends came to 18 bases.

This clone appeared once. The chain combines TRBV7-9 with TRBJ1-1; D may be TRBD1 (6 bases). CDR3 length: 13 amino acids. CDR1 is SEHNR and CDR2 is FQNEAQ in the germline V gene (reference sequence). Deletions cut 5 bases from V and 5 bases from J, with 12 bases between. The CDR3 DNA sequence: TGTGCCAGCAGCCCCACAGGGTCAACTGAAGCTTTCTTT. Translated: CASSPTGSTEAFF.

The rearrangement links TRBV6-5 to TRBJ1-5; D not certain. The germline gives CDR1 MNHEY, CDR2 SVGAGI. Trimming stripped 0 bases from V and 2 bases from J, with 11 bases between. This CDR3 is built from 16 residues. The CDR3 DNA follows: TGTGCCAGCAGTTACTCTTTTAGAGAGGGCAATCAGCCCCAGCATTTT. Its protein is CASSYSFREGNQPQHF.

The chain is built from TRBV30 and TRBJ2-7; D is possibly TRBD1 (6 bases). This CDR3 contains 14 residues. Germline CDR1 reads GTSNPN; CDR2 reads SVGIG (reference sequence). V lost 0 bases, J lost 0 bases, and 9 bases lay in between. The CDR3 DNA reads TGTGCCTGGAGTGTTGACAGGAGCTCCTACGAGCAGTACGTC. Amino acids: CAWSVDRSSYEQYV.

The CDR3 here is CASSEGTGFNYGYTF. Written as DNA, the CDR3 is TGTGCCAGCAGTGAGGGGACAGGCTTTAACTATGGCTACACCTTC. The V and J genes are TRBV6-1 and TRBJ1-2; TRBD1 matches 8 bases. V was clipped by 3 bases and J by 1 base; unmatched bases: 4. The CDR3 sequence is 15 residues long. Germline V gene lookup returns CDR1 MNHNS and CDR2 SASEGT.

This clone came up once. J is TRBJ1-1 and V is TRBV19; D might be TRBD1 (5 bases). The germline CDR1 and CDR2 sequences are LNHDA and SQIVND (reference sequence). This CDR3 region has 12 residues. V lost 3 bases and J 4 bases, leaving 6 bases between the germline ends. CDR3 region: CASSMGGTEAFF. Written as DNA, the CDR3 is TGTGCCAGTAGTATGGGGGGCACTGAAGCTTTCTTT. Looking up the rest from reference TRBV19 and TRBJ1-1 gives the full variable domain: DGGITQSPKYLFRKEGQNVTLSCEQNLNHDAMYWYRQDPGQGLRLIYYSQIVNDFQKGDIAEGYSVSREKKESFPLTVTSAQKNPTAFYLCASSMGGTEAFFGQGTRLTVV.

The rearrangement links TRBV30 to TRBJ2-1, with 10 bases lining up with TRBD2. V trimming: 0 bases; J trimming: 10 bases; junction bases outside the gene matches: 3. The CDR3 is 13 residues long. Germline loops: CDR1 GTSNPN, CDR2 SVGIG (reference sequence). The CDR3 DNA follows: TGTGCCTGGAGTGTACTAGCGGGGCAGGAGCAGTTCTTC. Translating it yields CAWSVLAGQEQFF.

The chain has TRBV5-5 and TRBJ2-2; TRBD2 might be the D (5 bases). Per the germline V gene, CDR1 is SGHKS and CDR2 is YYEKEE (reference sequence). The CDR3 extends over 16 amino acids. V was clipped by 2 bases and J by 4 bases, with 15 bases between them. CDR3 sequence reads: CASSLSEAATTGELFF. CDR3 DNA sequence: TGTGCCAGCAGCTTATCGGAGGCTGCGACCACCGGGGAGCTGTTTTTT.

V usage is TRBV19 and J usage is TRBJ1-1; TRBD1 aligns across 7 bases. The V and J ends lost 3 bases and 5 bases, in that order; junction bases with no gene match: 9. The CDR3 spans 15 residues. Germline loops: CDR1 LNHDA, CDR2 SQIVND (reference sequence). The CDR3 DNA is TGTGCCAGTAGTATCATTCGGTACAGGGGTACTGAAGCTTTCTTT. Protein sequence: CASSIIRYRGTEAFF.

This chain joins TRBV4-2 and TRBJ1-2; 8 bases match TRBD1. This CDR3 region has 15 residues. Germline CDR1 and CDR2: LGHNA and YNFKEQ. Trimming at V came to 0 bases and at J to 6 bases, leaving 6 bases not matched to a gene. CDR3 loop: CASSQERTGRHGYTF. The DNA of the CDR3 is TGTGCCAGCAGCCAAGAGAGGACAGGGCGGCATGGCTACACCTTC.

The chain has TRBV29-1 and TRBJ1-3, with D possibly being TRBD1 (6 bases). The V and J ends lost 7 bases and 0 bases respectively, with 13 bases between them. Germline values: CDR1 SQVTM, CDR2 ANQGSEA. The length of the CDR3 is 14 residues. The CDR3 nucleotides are TGCAGCGGAATTACAGGGCCCTCTGGAAACACCATATATTTT. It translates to CSGITGPSGNTIYF.

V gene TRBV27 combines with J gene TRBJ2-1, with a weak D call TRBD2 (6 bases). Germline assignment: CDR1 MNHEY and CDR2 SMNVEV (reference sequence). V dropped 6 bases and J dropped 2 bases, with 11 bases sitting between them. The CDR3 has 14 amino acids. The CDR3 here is CASSLSGPYNEQFF. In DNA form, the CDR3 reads TGTGCCAGCAGCCTTAGCGGCCCCTACAATGAGCAGTTCTTC.

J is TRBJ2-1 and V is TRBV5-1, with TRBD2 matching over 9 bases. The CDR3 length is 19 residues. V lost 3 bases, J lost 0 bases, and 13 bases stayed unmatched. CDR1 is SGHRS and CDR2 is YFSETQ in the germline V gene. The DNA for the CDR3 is TGCGCCAGCAGCTACGATCTGGACGCGGGGGGGTACTCCTACAATGAGCAGTTCTTC. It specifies CASSYDLDAGGYSYNEQFF.

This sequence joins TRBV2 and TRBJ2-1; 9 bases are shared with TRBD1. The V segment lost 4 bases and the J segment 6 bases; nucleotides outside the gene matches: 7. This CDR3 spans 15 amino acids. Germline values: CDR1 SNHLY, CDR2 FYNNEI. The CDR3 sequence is CASSGARDRANEQFF. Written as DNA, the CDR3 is TGTGCCAGCAGTGGAGCCCGGGACAGGGCCAATGAGCAGTTCTTC.

The CDR3 sequence is CASSQDGGSSYNEQFF. Here the CDR3 DNA reads TGCGCCAGCAGCCAAGATGGGGGGTCTTCCTACAATGAGCAGTTCTTC. The chain carries TRBV4-3 and TRBJ2-1; possible D gene TRBD2, 6 bases. V was trimmed by 0 bases and J by 1 base, leaving 10 bases between them. The CDR3 spans 16 residues. Germline lookup yields CDR1 LGHNA and CDR2 YSLEER.

As DNA, the CDR3 is TGTGCCAGCAGCTTAGAAGGCGGGACTAGGATGTCCTACGAGCAGTACGTC. It encodes CASSLEGGTRMSYEQYV. The chain employs TRBV11-2 and TRBJ2-7; 8 bases align to TRBD2. CDR3 length: 17 amino acids. Trimming took 0 bases from V and 1 from J; bases not matched to a gene: 8. CDR1 is SGHAT and CDR2 is FQNNGV in the germline V gene.

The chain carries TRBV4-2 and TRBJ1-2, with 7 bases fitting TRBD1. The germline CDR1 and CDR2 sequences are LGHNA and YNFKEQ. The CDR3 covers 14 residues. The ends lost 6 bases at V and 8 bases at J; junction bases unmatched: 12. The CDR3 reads CASSFKEGALGYTF. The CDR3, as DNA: TGTGCCAGCAGTTTCAAGGAGGGGGCGCTGGGCTACACCTTC.

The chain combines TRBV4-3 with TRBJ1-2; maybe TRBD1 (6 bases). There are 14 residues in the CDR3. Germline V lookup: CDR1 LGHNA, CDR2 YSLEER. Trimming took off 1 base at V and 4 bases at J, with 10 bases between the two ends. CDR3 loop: CASSQGQDLYGYTF. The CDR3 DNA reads TGCGCCAGCAGCCAAGGACAGGACCTCTATGGCTACACCTTC.

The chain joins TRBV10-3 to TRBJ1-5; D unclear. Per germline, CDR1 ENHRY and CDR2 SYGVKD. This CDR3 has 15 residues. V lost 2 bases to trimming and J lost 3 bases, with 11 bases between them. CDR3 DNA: TGTGCCATCAGTGAGGGCGCAGCGTTCAATCAGCCCCAGCATTTT. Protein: CAISEGAAFNQPQHF.

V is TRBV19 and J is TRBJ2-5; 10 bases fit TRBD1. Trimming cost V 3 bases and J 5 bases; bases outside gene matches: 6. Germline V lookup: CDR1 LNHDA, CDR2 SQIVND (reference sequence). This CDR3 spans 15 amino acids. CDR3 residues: CASSIGGTGVETQYF. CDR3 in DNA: TGTGCCAGTAGTATCGGCGGGACAGGGGTGGAGACCCAGTACTTC. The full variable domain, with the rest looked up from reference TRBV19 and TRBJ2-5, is DGGITQSPKYLFRKEGQNVTLSCEQNLNHDAMYWYRQDPGQGLRLIYYSQIVNDFQKGDIAEGYSVSREKKESFPLTVTSAQKNPTAFYLCASSIGGTGVETQYFGPGTRLLVL.

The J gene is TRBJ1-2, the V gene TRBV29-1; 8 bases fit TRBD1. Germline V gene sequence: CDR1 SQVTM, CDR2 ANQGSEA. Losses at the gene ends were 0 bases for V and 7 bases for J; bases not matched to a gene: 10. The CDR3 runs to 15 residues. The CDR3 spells CSVEEQGGFVFGYTF. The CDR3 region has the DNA TGCAGCGTTGAAGAACAGGGGGGATTTGTTTTTGGCTACACCTTC.

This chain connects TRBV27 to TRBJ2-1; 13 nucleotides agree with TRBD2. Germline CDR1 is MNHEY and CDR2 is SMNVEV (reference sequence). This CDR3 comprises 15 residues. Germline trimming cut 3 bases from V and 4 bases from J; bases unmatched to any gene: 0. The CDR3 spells CASSLTSGGYNEQFF. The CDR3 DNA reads TGTGCCAGCAGTTTGACTAGCGGGGGGTACAATGAGCAGTTCTTC.

For the CDR3, the DNA is TGCGCCAGCAGCCCGGGAACTAGCGGGTTCACAGATACGCAGTATTTT. It codes for CASSPGTSGFTDTQYF. The gene calls are TRBV5-1 and TRBJ2-3; 9 bases map to TRBD2. V lost 4 bases to trimming and J lost 2 bases; unmatched junction nucleotides: 8. The CDR3 has 16 amino acids. Germline values: CDR1 SGHRS, CDR2 YFSETQ.

CDR3 nucleotides: TGCGCCAGCAGCTTGGCTCCGGGTGGTGAAGCTTTCTTT. Translated, it gives CASSLAPGGEAFF. The chain uses TRBV5-1 and TRBJ1-1; no reliable D call. CDR3 length: 13 residues. The germline gives CDR1 SGHRS, CDR2 YFSETQ. Trimming removed 0 bases at V and 7 bases at J, with 10 bases between.

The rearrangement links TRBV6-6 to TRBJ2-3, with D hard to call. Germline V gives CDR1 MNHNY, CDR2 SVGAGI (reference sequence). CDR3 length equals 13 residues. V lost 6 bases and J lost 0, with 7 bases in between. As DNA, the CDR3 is TGTGCCAGCAGCCCCTATAGCACAGATACGCAGTATTTT. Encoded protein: CASSPYSTDTQYF.

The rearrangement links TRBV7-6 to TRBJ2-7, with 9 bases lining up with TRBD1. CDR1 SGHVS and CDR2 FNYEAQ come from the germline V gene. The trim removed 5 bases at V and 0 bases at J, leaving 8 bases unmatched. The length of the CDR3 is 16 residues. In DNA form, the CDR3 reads TGTGCCAGCAGCCCGCGACAGGGGGGGAACTCCTACGAGCAGTACGTC. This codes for CASSPRQGGNSYEQYV.